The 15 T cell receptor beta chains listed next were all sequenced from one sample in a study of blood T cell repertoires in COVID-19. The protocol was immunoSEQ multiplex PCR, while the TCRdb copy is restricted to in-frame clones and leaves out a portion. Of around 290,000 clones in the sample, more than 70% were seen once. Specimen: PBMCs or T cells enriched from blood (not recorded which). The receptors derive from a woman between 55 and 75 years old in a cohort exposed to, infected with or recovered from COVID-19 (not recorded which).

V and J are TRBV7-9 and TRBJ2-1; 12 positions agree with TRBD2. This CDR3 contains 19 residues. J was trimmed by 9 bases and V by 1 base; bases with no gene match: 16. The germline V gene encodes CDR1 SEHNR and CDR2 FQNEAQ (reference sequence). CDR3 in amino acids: CASSLGLASGRAGLGEQFF. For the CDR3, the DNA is TGTGCCAGCAGCTTAGGTCTGGCTAGCGGGAGGGCCGGGTTAGGTGAGCAGTTCTTC.

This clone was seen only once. The CDR3 is CASSKDRFNTGELFF. Written as DNA, the CDR3 is TGTGCCAGCAGTAAGGACAGGTTCAACACCGGGGAGCTGTTTTTT. The chain combines TRBV2 with TRBJ2-2; TRBD1 matches 7 bases. Trimming cost V 5 bases and J 2 bases; bases outside gene matches: 5. CDR3 length: 15 residues. In germline, CDR1 is SNHLY, CDR2 FYNNEI.

The DNA of the CDR3 is TGTGCCAGCAGCTCCCCTCATAGCGGGAGATACAATGAGCAGTTCTTC. It is translated as CASSSPHSGRYNEQFF. The chain uses TRBV7-9 and TRBJ2-1; 9 bases align to TRBD2. Trimming at V came to 4 bases and at J to 4 bases, leaving 8 bases not matched to a gene. This CDR3 is 16 amino acids long. Per the germline V gene, CDR1 is SEHNR and CDR2 is FQNEAQ (reference sequence).

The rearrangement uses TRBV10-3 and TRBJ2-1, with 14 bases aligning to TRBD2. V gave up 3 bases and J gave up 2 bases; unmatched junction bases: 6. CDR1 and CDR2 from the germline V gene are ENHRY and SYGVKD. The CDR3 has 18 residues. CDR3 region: CAISDPGLAGVTYNEQFF. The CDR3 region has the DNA TGTGCCATCAGTGACCCGGGACTAGCGGGAGTCACCTACAATGAGCAGTTCTTC.

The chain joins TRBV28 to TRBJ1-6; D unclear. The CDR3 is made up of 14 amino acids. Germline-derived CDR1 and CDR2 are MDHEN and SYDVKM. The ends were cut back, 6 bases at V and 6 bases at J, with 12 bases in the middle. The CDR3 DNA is TGTGCCAGCAGCCCTGCGTTAGCTAATTCACCCCTCCACTTT. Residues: CASSPALANSPLHF.

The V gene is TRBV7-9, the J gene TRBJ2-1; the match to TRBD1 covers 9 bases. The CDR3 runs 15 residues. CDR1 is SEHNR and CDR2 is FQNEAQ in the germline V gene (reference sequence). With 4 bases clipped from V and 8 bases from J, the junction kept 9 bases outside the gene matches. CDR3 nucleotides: TGTGCCAGCAGCTCCCCCAGGACAGGGGTCCATGAGCAGTTCTTC. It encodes CASSSPRTGVHEQFF.

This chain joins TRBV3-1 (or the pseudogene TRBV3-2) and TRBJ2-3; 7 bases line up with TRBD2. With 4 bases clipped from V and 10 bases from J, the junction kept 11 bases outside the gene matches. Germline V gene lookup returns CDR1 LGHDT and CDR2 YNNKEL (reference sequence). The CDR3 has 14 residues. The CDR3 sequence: CASSPRLAKASQYF. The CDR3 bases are TGTGCCAGCAGCCCCCGACTAGCTAAGGCTTCGCAGTATTTT.

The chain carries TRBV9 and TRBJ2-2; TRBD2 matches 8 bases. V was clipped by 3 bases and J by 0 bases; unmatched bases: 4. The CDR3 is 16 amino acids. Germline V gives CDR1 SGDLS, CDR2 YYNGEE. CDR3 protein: CASSAFSGTNTGELFF. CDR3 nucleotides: TGTGCCAGCAGCGCTTTTAGCGGGACGAACACCGGGGAGCTGTTTTTT.

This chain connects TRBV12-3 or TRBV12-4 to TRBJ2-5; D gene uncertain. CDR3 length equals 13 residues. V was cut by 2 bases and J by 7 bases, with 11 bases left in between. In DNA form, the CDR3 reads TGTGCCAGCAGTTTAATTAGCCGAGGGACCCAGTACTTC. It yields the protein CASSLISRGTQYF.

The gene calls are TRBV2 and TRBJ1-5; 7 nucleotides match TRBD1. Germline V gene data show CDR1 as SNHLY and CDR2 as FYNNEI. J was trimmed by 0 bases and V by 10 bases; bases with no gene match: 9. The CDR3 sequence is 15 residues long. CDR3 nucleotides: TGTGCCACCGACCAGGGACAGTATAGCAATCAGCCCCAGCATTTT. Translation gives CATDQGQYSNQPQHF.

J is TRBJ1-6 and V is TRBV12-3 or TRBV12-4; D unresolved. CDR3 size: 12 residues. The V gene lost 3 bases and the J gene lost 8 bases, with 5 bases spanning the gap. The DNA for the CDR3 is TGTGCCAGCAGTTTCAGCGATTCACCCCTCCACTTT. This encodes CASSFSDSPLHF.

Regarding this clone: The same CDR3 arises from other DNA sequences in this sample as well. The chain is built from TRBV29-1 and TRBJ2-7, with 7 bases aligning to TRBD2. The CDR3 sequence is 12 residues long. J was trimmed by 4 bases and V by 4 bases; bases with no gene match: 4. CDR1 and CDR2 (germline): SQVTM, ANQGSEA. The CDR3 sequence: CSVGGGSYEQYF. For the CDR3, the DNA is TGCAGCGTTGGGGGCGGGAGTTACGAGCAGTACTTC.

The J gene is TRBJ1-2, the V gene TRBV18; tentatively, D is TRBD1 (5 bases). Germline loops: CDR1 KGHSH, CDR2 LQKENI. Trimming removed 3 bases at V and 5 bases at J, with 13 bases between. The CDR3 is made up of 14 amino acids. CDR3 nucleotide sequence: TGTGCCAGCTCACCCAGCGGGGGAGGGTATGGCTACACCTTC. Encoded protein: CASSPSGGGYGYTF.

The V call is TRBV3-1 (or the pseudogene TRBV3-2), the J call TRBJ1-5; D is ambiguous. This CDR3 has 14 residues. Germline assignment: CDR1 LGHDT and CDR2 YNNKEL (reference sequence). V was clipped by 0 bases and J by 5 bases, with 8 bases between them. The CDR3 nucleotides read TGTGCCAGCAGCCAAGAATTTTTAGATCAGCCCCAGCATTTT. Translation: CASSQEFLDQPQHF.

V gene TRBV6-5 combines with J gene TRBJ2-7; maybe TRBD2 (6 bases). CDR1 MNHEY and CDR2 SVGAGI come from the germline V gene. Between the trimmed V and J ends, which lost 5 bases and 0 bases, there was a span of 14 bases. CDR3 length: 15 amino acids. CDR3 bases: TGTGCCAGCAGTCGGGAGATACGGGTCTCCTACGAGCAGTACTTC. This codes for CASSREIRVSYEQYF.